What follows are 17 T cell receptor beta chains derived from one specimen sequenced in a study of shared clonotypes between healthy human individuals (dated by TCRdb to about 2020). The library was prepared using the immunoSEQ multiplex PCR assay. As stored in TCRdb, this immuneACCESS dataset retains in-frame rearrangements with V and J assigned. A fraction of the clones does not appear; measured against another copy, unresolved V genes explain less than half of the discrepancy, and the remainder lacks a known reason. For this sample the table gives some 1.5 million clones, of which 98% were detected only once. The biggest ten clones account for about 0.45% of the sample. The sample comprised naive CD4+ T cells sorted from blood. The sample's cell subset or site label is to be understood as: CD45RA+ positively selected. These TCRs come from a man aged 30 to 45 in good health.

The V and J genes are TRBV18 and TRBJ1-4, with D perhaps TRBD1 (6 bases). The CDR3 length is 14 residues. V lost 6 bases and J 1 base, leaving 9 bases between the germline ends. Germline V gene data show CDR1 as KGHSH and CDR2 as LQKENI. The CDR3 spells CASSRDITNEKLFF. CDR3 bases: TGTGCCAGCTCCCGGGACATAACTAATGAAAAACTGTTTTTT.

DNA of the CDR3: TGTGCCAGCAGCGCGAGACCCGGCAATGAGCAGTTCTTC. This gives the protein CASSARPGNEQFF. The chain links TRBV5-4 to TRBJ2-1; unclear D gene. The CDR3 has 13 amino acids. Trimming left V 4 bases short and J 6 bases short, with 11 bases between. Germline V lookup: CDR1 SGHNT, CDR2 YYREEE (reference sequence).

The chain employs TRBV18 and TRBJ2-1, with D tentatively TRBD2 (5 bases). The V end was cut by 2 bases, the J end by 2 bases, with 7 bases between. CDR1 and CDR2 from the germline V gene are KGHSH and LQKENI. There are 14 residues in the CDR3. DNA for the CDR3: TGTGCCAGCTCACCAGGACTCACCTACAATGAGCAGTTCTTC. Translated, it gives CASSPGLTYNEQFF.

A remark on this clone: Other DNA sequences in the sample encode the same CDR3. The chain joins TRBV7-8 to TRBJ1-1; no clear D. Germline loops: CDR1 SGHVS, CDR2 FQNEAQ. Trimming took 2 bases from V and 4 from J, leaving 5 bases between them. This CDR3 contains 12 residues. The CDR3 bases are TGTGCCAGCAGCTTATCTCGCACTGAAGCTTTCTTT. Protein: CASSLSRTEAFF.

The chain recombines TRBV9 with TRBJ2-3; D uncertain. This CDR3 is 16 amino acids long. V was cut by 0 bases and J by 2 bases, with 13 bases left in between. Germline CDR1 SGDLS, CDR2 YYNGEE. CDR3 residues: CASSVGEFSYTDTQYF. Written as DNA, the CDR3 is TGTGCCAGCAGCGTAGGAGAATTTTCTTACACAGATACGCAGTATTTT. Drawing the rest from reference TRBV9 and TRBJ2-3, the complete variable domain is DSGVTQTPKHLITATGQRVTLRCSPRSGDLSVYWYQQSLDQGLQFLIQYYNGEERAKGNILERFSAQQFPDLHSELNLSSLELGDSALYFCASSVGEFSYTDTQYFGPGTRLTVL.

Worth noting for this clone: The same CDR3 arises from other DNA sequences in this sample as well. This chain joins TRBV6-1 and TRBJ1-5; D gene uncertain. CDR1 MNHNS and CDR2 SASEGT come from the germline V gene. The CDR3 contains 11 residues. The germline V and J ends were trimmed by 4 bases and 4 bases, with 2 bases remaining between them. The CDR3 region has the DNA TGTGCCAGCAGTGCGAATCAGCCCCAGCATTTT. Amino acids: CASSANQPQHF.

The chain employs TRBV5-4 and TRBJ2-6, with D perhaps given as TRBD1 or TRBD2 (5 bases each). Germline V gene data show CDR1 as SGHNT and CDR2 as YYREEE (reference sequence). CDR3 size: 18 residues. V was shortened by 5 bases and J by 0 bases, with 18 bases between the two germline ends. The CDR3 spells CASSHPGRMSSGANVLTF. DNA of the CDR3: TGTGCCAGCAGTCACCCGGGACGCATGAGCTCTGGGGCCAACGTCCTGACTTTC.

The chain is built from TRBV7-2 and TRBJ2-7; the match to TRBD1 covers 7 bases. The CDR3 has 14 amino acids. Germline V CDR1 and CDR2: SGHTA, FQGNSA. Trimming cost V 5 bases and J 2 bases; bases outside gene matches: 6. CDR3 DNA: TGTGCCAGCAGCCGGGACAGCCTTACCTACGAGCAGTACTTC. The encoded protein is CASSRDSLTYEQYF.

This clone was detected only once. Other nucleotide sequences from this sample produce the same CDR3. This chain's CDR3 is CASSADRGPYEQYF. For the CDR3, the DNA is TGCGCCAGCAGCGCTGACAGGGGTCCCTACGAGCAGTACTTC. The chain couples TRBV5-1 to TRBJ2-7, with 8 bases matching TRBD1. This CDR3 is 14 amino acids long. Trimming cost V 4 bases and J 2 bases; bases outside gene matches: 5. Germline CDR1 SGHRS, CDR2 YFSETQ.

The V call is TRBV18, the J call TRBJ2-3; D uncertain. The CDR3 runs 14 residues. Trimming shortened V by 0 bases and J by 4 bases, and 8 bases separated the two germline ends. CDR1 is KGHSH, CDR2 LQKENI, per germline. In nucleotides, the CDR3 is TGTGCCAGCTCACCACCCATAGGACCAGATACGCAGTATTTT. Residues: CASSPPIGPDTQYF.

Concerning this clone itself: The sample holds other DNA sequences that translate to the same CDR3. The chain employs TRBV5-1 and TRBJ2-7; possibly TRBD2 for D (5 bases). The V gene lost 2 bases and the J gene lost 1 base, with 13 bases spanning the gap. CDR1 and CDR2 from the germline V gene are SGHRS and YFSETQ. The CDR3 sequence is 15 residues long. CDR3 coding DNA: TGCGCCAGCAGCTTAGGGCGGGCGCATTCCTACGAGCAGTACTTC. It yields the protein CASSLGRAHSYEQYF. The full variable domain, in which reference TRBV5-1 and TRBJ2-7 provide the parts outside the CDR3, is KAGVTQTPRYLIKTRGQQVTLSCSPISGHRSVSWYQQTPGQGLQFLFEYFSETQRNKGNFPGRFSGRQFSNSRSEMNVSTLELGDSALYLCASSLGRAHSYEQYFGPGTRLTVT.

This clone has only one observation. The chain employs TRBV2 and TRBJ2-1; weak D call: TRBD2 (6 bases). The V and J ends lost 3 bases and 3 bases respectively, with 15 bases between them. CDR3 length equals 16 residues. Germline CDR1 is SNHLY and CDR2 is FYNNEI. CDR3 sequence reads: CASSEERAAVYNEQFF. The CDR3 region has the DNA TGTGCCAGCAGTGAGGAGCGGGCGGCGGTCTACAATGAGCAGTTCTTC.

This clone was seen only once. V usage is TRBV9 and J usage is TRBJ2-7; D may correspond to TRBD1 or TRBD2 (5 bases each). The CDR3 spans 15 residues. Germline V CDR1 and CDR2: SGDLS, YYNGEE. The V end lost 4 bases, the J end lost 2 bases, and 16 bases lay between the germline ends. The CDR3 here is CASSPPGARAYEQYF. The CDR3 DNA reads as TGTGCCAGCAGCCCCCCCGGGGCCCGGGCCTACGAGCAGTACTTC.

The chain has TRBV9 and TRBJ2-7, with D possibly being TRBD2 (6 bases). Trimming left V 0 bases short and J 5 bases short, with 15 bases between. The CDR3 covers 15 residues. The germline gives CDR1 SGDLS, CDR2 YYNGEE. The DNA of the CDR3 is TGTGCCAGCAGCGTAGGTACGGGAGTGGGTGACGAGCAGTACTTC. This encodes CASSVGTGVGDEQYF.

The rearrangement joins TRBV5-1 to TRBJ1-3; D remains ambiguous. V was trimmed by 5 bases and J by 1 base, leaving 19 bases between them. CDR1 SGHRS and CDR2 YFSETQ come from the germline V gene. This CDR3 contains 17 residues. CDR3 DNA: TGCGCCAGCAGGATGGACGAAACAAAACTATCTGGAAACACCATATATTTT. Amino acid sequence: CASRMDETKLSGNTIYF.

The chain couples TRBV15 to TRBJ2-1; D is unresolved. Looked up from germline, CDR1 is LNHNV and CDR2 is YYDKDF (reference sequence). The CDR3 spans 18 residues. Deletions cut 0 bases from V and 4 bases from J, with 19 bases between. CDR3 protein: CATSRDWNLVAEYNEQFF. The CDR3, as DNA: TGTGCCACCAGCAGAGATTGGAACCTGGTGGCAGAGTACAATGAGCAGTTCTTC.

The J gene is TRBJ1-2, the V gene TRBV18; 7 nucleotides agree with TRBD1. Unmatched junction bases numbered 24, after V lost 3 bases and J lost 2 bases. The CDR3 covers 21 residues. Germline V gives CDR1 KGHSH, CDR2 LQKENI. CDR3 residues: CASSPMGGGRSNRGRNYGYTF. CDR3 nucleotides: TGTGCCAGCTCACCGATGGGTGGGGGCCGGTCCAACAGGGGCCGGAACTATGGCTACACCTTC.